Each of the 27 T cell receptor beta chains below was sequenced from the same sample in a study of T cells after yellow fever vaccination. TCRdb redid the calling of the 5' RACE reads with MiXCR, one entry per CDR3 protein. The repertoire holds fewer than 450,000 distinct CDR3 sequences, with under 5% as singletons. The input for sequencing was PBMCs, taken 5 days after the yellow fever booster vaccination. The receptors were sampled from a man between 18 and 35 years old who received the YFV17D yellow fever vaccine.

This clonotype was seen repeatedly, ten times or more. This chain connects TRBV4-1 to TRBJ2-3; no clear D. The V gene's germline CDR1 is MGHRA and CDR2 YSYEKL. This CDR3 contains 15 residues. V was clipped by 4 bases and J by 0 bases, with 11 bases between them. The CDR3 DNA sequence: TGCGCCAGCAGCCCAGGAAGCCCTAGCACAGATACGCAGTATTTT. Amino acids: CASSPGSPSTDTQYF.

This clonotype was detected a few times. This rearrangement joins TRBV4-1 to TRBJ1-5; D remains unclear. The CDR3 is 15 amino acids. The ends were cut back, 3 bases at V and 0 bases at J, with 9 bases in the middle. Looked up from germline, CDR1 is MGHRA and CDR2 is YSYEKL. CDR3 loop: CASSHYGDSNQPQHF. CDR3 bases: TGCGCCAGCAGCCACTACGGGGATAGCAATCAGCCCCAGCATTTT.

This clonotype was counted between two and nine times. The V gene is TRBV4-1, the J gene TRBJ2-5, with 8 positions matching TRBD1. CDR1 and CDR2 from the germline V gene are MGHRA and YSYEKL. This CDR3 is 15 amino acids long. Unmatched junction bases numbered 7, after V lost 5 bases and J lost 2 bases. The DNA for the CDR3 is TGCGCCAGCAGCACCAGGACAGGGCGACAAGAGACCCAGTACTTC. Its protein product is CASSTRTGRQETQYF.

About this clonotype: One end of the junction varies from germline; a read error may be responsible. Here the CDR3 reads CASSEISEGLPPIF. The CDR3 nucleotides are TGTGCCAGCAGTGAAATATCGGAGGGACTACCCCCCATTTTT. The chain links TRBV25-1 to TRBJ1-1, with a weak D call TRBD1 (5 bases). Germline V CDR1 and CDR2: MGHDK, SYGVNS. The CDR3 contains 14 residues.

The rearrangement links TRBV7-7 to TRBJ2-3, with D unresolved. Germline V lookup: CDR1 SSHAT, CDR2 FNYEAQ (reference sequence). Trimming removed 5 bases from V and 4 bases from J, with 10 bases in between. The CDR3 loop spans 13 amino acids. For the CDR3, the DNA is TGTGCCAGCAGCCCTCTTGGGCCAGATACGCAGTATTTT. Its translation: CASSPLGPDTQYF.

Only a few counts were recorded for this clonotype. The chain links TRBV11-3 to TRBJ2-1; D is unclear. The V end was cut by 4 bases, the J end by 5 bases, with 6 bases between. Germline CDR1 SGHNT, CDR2 YENEEA. There are 12 residues in the CDR3. The CDR3 sequence is CASSSVHNEQFF. The CDR3 coding sequence is TGTGCCAGCAGCTCTGTACACAATGAGCAGTTCTTC.

This clonotype was recorded at least ten times. This chain links TRBV29-1 with TRBJ2-1, with a possible D match to TRBD2 (6 bases). The CDR3 consists of 16 residues. V lost 4 bases and J 0 bases, leaving 16 bases between the germline ends. The germline gives CDR1 SQVTM, CDR2 ANQGSEA. Here the CDR3 reads CSVGPRRGSSYNEQFF. In nucleotides, the CDR3 is TGCAGCGTTGGCCCACGGCGGGGCAGCTCCTACAATGAGCAGTTCTTC.

This clonotype showed up just a few times. The chain joins TRBV20-1 to TRBJ2-1, with TRBD1 matching 10 bases. J lost 6 bases, V lost 3 bases, and 8 bases had no gene match. CDR1 DFQATT and CDR2 SNEGSKA come from the germline V gene (reference sequence). This CDR3 is built from 15 residues. The CDR3 protein is CSASPGQGGFNEQFF. In DNA, the CDR3 is TGCAGTGCTAGCCCAGGACAGGGGGGCTTCAATGAGCAGTTCTTC.

A word on this clonotype: An end of the junction does not agree with germline; a read error may underlie this. The chain combines TRBV7-7 with TRBJ1-3; a weak D match, TRBD1 (6 bases). CDR3 size: 14 residues. Germline CDR1 reads SSHAT; CDR2 reads FNYEAQ (reference sequence). Written as DNA, the CDR3 is TGTGCTAGCAGCTTAGGGGGGGAGGGAAACACCATATATTTT. Its protein is CASSLGGEGNTIYF.

This clonotype was observed many times. The chain combines TRBV11-2 with TRBJ2-5; D remains ambiguous. CDR1 and CDR2 from the germline V gene are SGHAT and FQNNGV. This CDR3 is built from 13 residues. Trimming took 5 bases from V and 5 from J, leaving 12 bases between them. The CDR3 nucleotides are TGTGCCAGCAGCAAGACCCCGGCCGAGACCCAGTACTTC. It is translated as CASSKTPAETQYF.

The V call is TRBV7-9, the J call TRBJ1-1; D remains ambiguous. The germline gives CDR1 SEHNR, CDR2 FQNEAQ (reference sequence). The CDR3 sequence is 14 residues long. Trimming left V 0 bases short and J 0 bases short, with 5 bases between. The CDR3 loop reads CASSLARLNTEAFF. In nucleotides, the CDR3 is TGTGCCAGCAGCTTAGCTAGGTTGAACACTGAAGCTTTCTTT.

V is TRBV7-3 and J is TRBJ1-2, with 8 positions matching TRBD1. There are 17 residues in the CDR3. The V gene end was trimmed by 2 bases and the J gene end by 2 bases; junction bases not matched to a gene: 10. Germline-derived CDR1 and CDR2 are SGHTA and FQGTGA. The CDR3: CASSLDRDRNANYGYTF. The CDR3 region has the DNA TGTGCCAGCAGCTTAGACCGGGACAGGAATGCGAACTATGGCTACACCTTC.

This clonotype has at least ten counts. The CDR3 spells CSVSQGLFGAGELFF. As DNA, the CDR3 is TGCAGCGTTTCCCAGGGGCTCTTCGGTGCCGGGGAGCTGTTTTTT. J is TRBJ2-2 and V is TRBV29-1; possibly TRBD1 for D (6 bases). The CDR3 contains 15 residues. The germline V gene encodes CDR1 SQVTM and CDR2 ANQGSEA. V was pared by 5 bases and J by 6 bases, with 19 bases between.

The chain uses TRBV7-2 and TRBJ2-1; 9 nucleotides line up with TRBD1. CDR1 and CDR2 (germline): SGHTA, FQGNSA. CDR3 length: 16 amino acids. J lost 8 bases, V lost 7 bases, and 15 bases had no gene match. The CDR3 is CASTPPPGQGGYEQFF. CDR3 nucleotides: TGTGCCAGCACCCCCCCCCCGGGACAGGGAGGGTATGAGCAGTTCTTC.

This clonotype was counted between two and nine times. This chain links TRBV18 with TRBJ1-2; 8 bases agree with TRBD1. V lost 5 bases, J lost 4 bases, and 3 bases stayed unmatched. The germline gives CDR1 KGHSH, CDR2 LQKENI. The CDR3 sequence is 13 residues long. The CDR3: CASSRDRIYGYTF. The DNA of the CDR3 is TGTGCCAGCTCAAGGGACAGGATCTATGGCTACACCTTC.

The sample holds a few counts of this clonotype. The genes are TRBV5-1 and TRBJ1-1; D unclear. The germline CDR1 and CDR2 sequences are SGHRS and YFSETQ. CDR3 size: 14 residues. The germline V and J ends were trimmed by 0 bases and 0 bases, with 6 bases remaining between them. The CDR3 nucleotides are TGCGCCAGCAGCTTGGTACCCATGAACACTGAAGCTTTCTTT. This encodes CASSLVPMNTEAFF.

In this sample, this clonotype turned up a few times. The rearrangement joins TRBV7-2 to TRBJ1-3, with 7 bases fitting TRBD1. The CDR3 runs 17 residues. Trimming removed 5 bases from V and 5 bases from J; junction bases left unmatched: 15. Germline CDR1 and CDR2: SGHTA and FQGNSA. Written as DNA, the CDR3 is TGTGCCAGCAGCGTATCCGGGACAGCGACCCATCGAAACACCATATATTTT. Translation: CASSVSGTATHRNTIYF.

The sample holds a few counts of this clonotype. This sequence joins TRBV29-1 and TRBJ2-5; D is undetermined. CDR1 is SQVTM, CDR2 ANQGSEA, per germline. The CDR3 is 10 amino acids. V lost 7 bases to trimming and J lost 3 bases, with 6 bases between them. The CDR3 loop is CSALEETQYF. For the CDR3, the DNA is TGCAGCGCGCTAGAAGAGACCCAGTACTTC.

There are a few counts of this clonotype. The CDR3 region has the DNA TGCAGTGCCAGGACTAGCGGGGACGTAAGCTCCTACGAGCAGTACGTC. It is translated as CSARTSGDVSSYEQYV. The chain carries TRBV20-1 and TRBJ2-7; 12 bases are shared with TRBD2. V trimming: 6 bases; J trimming: 0 bases; junction bases outside the gene matches: 9. Per germline, CDR1 DFQATT and CDR2 SNEGSKA (reference sequence). The CDR3 runs to 16 residues.

This clonotype was detected many times. J is TRBJ2-5 and V is TRBV7-9; D ambiguous. The germline gives CDR1 SEHNR, CDR2 FQNEAQ (reference sequence). V lost 7 bases and J lost 9, with 21 bases in between. This CDR3 is 14 amino acids long. CDR3 residues: CASTTAPGLLSQYF. Here the CDR3 DNA reads TGTGCCAGCACCACAGCCCCCGGTCTCTTGTCCCAGTACTTC.

This clonotype was observed a handful of times. The rearrangement uses TRBV5-1 and TRBJ2-2; D is possibly TRBD1 (6 bases). Trimming removed 4 bases from V and 8 bases from J, with 15 bases in between. Germline loops: CDR1 SGHRS, CDR2 YFSETQ. CDR3 length: 14 residues. CDR3 sequence reads: CASSPGTQRGELFF. The DNA for the CDR3 is TGCGCCAGCAGCCCGGGGACACAGAGAGGGGAGCTGTTTTTT.

In this sample, this clonotype turned up a few times. The chain is built from TRBV6-6 and TRBJ2-4; D perhaps matches TRBD1 (8 bases). With 2 bases removed from V and 0 bases from J, the gap between germline ends came to 14 bases. Germline V CDR1 and CDR2: MNHNY, SVGAGI (reference sequence). This CDR3 comprises 17 residues. The DNA for the CDR3 is TGTGCCAGCAGTTACCTCACAGGGGGGGAAGCCAAAAACATTCAGTACTTC. The encoded protein is CASSYLTGGEAKNIQYF.

This clonotype was seen ten or more times. The DNA of the CDR3 is TGTGCCAGCAGCCCACTCCGGCCTGTAATAGAGACCCAGTACTTC. Translation gives CASSPLRPVIETQYF. The chain carries TRBV11-2 and TRBJ2-5; D uncertain. V was trimmed by 5 bases and J by 4 bases, leaving 17 bases between them. Looked up from germline, CDR1 is SGHAT and CDR2 is FQNNGV. This CDR3 is 15 amino acids long. Complete variable domain (other parts from reference TRBV11-2 and TRBJ2-5): EAGVAQSPRYKIIEKRQSVAFWCNPISGHATLYWYQQILGQGPKLLIQFQNNGVVDDSQLPKDRFSAERLKGVDSTLKIQPAKLEDSAVYLCASSPLRPVIETQYFGPGTRLLVL.

This clonotype has a handful of counts. This chain uses TRBV4-1 with TRBJ1-5; possibly TRBD1 for D (5 bases). The V end lost 3 bases, the J end lost 5 bases, and 11 bases lay between the germline ends. Germline lookup yields CDR1 MGHRA and CDR2 YSYEKL. CDR3 length equals 14 residues. Written as DNA, the CDR3 is TGCGCCAGCAGCCATGGGGGGGGTGATCAGCCCCAGCATTTT. Its protein is CASSHGGGDQPQHF.

This clonotype was seen a handful of times. The rearrangement links TRBV5-6 to TRBJ2-5; D remains unclear. The CDR3 contains 14 residues. Germline V gene lookup returns CDR1 SGHDT and CDR2 YYEEEE. V was clipped by 2 bases and J by 1 base, with 9 bases between them. As DNA, the CDR3 is TGTGCCAGCAGCTTTCCACGGCCCCAAGAGACCCAGTACTTC. This translates into CASSFPRPQETQYF.

V gene TRBV7-2 combines with J gene TRBJ1-2; 7 positions agree with TRBD1. This CDR3 is built from 14 residues. The V segment lost 3 bases and the J segment 7 bases; nucleotides outside the gene matches: 8. CDR1 is SGHTA and CDR2 is FQGNSA in the germline V gene. The CDR3 protein is CASSFGGGRSGYTF. In DNA form, the CDR3 reads TGTGCCAGCAGCTTCGGAGGGGGCAGGAGTGGCTACACCTTC.

This clonotype was seen a few times. The V gene is TRBV7-9, the J gene TRBJ2-1; 7 nucleotides align to TRBD1. V dropped 5 bases and J dropped 7; count of bases not matched to a gene: 11. Germline V lookup: CDR1 SEHNR, CDR2 FQNEAQ (reference sequence). The CDR3 loop spans 15 amino acids. In nucleotides, the CDR3 is TGTGCCAGCAGCCTCCCGACAGGGCGAGTTAATGAGCAGTTCTTC. Its translation is CASSLPTGRVNEQFF.